This TCR beta chain comes out of a study of T cell responses to AZD1222 COVID-19 vaccine. A note on this clone: Its antigen is unknown.

The repertoire was sequenced with immunoSEQ multiplex PCR; TCRdb's copy has only in-frame clones and lacks some. This table holds 100,000 to 140,000 clones, about nine tenths found once. Second-dose groups at about 4 or about 12 weeks were pooled. V lost 1 base and J 4 bases, leaving 7 bases between the germline ends. Germline V CDR1 and CDR2: GTSNPN, SVGIG (reference sequence). The CDR3 consists of 13 residues. Study-wide results and caveats: Only a handful of AZD1222 recipients tested seropositive at baseline. Clonal diversity may have been underestimated, and the donors were mostly white British, with more females than males. Targeting of unmutated variant regions was reportedly seen in nearly half of spike-specific TCRs.

The V call is TRBV30, the J call TRBJ1-4; D remains ambiguous. The clonotype comes from an adult who received the AZD1222 COVID-19 vaccine. This sample comprised peripheral blood, obtained 28 days after the second AZD1222 dose. The CDR3 loop is CAWSGGINEKLFF. Written as DNA, the CDR3 is TGTGCCTGGAGTGGGGGAATTAATGAAAAACTGTTTTTT.